This T cell receptor beta chain was documented in a study of T-cell reconstitution after alpha-beta-depleted transplantation in children. Notes on the study in general: At day 60, the high TCRbeta diversity found in some patients originated from recipient T cells and thymic progenitors that had survived.

A note on this clonotype: Antigen specificity is unknown.

V lost 3 bases, J lost 2 bases, and 11 bases lay in between. CDR3 length: 14 amino acids. The V gene's germline CDR1 is LNHNV and CDR2 YYDKDF (reference sequence). A library of TCRbeta sequences, prepared with unique molecular identifiers, was generated. TCRdb re-derived calls from the PCR reads in MiXCR, one entry per CDR3 protein. The top ten clones hold roughly 5% of a sample with some 830,000 distinct CDR3 sequences, 15% to 20% of them seen once. The TCR sequence derives from a male patient younger than 18 who had a stem cell transplant for acute lymphoblastic leukemia, so the T cells may come from the graft donor. The chain couples TRBV15 to TRBJ2-7, with D tentatively TRBD1 (7 bases). The starting material was PBMCs, mostly from graft donor cells, obtained 360 days after TCRalphabeta/CD19-depleted stem cell transplant. CDR3 residues: CATSRTRGAYEQYF. The DNA for the CDR3 is TGTGCCACCAGCAGGACCAGGGGGGCCTACGAGCAGTACTTC.